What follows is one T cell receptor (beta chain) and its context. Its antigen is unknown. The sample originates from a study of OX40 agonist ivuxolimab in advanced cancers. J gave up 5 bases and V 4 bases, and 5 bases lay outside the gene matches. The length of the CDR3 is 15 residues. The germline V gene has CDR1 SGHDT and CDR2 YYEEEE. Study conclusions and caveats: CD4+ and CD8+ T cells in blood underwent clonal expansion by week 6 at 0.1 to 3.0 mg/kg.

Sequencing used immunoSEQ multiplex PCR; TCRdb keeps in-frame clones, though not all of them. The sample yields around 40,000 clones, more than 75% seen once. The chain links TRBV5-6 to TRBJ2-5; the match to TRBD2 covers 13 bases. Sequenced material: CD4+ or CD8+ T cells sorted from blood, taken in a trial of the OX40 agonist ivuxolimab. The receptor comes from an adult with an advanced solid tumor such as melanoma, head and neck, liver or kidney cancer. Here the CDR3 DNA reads TGTGCCAGCAGCCTACTAGCGGGGGGGGGCGAGACCCAGTACTTC. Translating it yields CASSLLAGGGETQYF.